This T cell receptor (beta chain) derives from a study of vaccination and CD4 T cells after COVID-19. About the research overall: Collection of post-COVID samples occurred a median 101 days after diagnosis, spanning a range of 35 to 161.

The treatment is: roughly nine-day PBMC culture with coronavirus spike peptide pools or control peptides (ViraFEST assay). Sequence data for DNA of cultured CD4+ T cells were generated by the Oncomine TCR Beta short-read assay. The template was genomic DNA from cultured CD4+ T cells. TCRdb reprocessed the PCR reads via MiXCR and lists one record per CDR3 protein. The sample comprises 15,000 or so distinct CDR3 sequences, around three fifths of which are singletons, and more than 9.5% rests with the top ten. About this clonotype itself: Its cognate antigen is unknown.

V was pared by 2 bases and J by 3 bases, with 13 bases between. The CDR3 is made up of 14 amino acids. CDR1 GTSNPN and CDR2 SVGIG come from the germline V gene (reference sequence). V and J are TRBV30 and TRBJ1-1, with a possible D match to TRBD1 (5 bases). The receptor was derived from a human donor who had recovered from COVID-19. What was sequenced was CD4+ T cells from blood, cultured in vitro. The CDR3 spells CAWSPKGYDTEAFF. For the CDR3, the DNA is TGTGCCTGGAGTCCAAAGGGGTATGACACTGAAGCTTTCTTT.